These 2 T cell receptor beta chains originate from one sample sequenced in a study of T cell responses to AZD1222 COVID-19 vaccine (dated by TCRdb to 2020 to 2023). The sample's time point label is to be understood as: about 28 days (+/-7) after the second vaccine dose. The sample's treatment or condition label, in plain terms: meningococcal conjugate vaccine given as trial control. Library creation used the immunoSEQ multiplex PCR assay. TCRdb holds this immuneACCESS table with in-frame rearrangements only. Some clones are missing; in checked studies, unresolved V genes explain under half, and the rest has no known cause. The sample contains 200,000 to 250,000 clones, approximately 94% of them found a single time. The top ten hold approximately 1.5% of the sample. The source was peripheral blood, collected 28 days after the second dose of the MenACWY control vaccine. Receptor source: an adult who received the MenACWY meningococcal vaccine as a control.

V and J are TRBV5-6 and TRBJ1-2, with a tentative D call TRBD1 (5 bases). Germline CDR1 is SGHDT and CDR2 is YYEEEE. Trimming shortened V by 0 bases and J by 0 bases, and 12 bases separated the two germline ends. The CDR3 is made up of 16 amino acids. CDR3 sequence reads: CASSLDAGASNYGYTF. In DNA, the CDR3 is TGTGCCAGCAGCTTGGATGCTGGGGCTTCTAACTATGGCTACACCTTC.

The rearrangement uses TRBV19 and TRBJ2-7, with D uncertain. V gave up 5 bases and J gave up 2 bases, with 19 bases separating them. The germline CDR1 and CDR2 sequences are LNHDA and SQIVND (reference sequence). The CDR3 extends over 16 amino acids. CDR3 in DNA: TGTGCCAGTAGTGGTGTTTCGGGTACAATTCCCTACGAGCAGTACTTC. This sequence encodes CASSGVSGTIPYEQYF.